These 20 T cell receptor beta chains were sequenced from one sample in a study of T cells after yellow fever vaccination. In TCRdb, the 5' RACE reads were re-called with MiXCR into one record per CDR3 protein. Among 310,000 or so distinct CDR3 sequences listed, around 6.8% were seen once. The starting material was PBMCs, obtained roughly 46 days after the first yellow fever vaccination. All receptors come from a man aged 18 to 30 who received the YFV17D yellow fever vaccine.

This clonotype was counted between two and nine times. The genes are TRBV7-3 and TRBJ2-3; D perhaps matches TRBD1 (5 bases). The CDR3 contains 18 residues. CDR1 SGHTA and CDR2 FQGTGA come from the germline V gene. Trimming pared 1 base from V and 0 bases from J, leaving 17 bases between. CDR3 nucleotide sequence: TGTGCCAGCAGCTTAAGTGGACATACCTTCACTAGCACAGATACGCAGTATTTT. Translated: CASSLSGHTFTSTDTQYF. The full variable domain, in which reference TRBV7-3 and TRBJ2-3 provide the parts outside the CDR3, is GAGVSQTPSNKVTEKGKYVELRCDPISGHTALYWYRQSLGQGPEFLIYFQGTGAADDSGLPNDRFFAVRPEGSVSTLKIQRTERGDSAVYLCASSLSGHTFTSTDTQYFGPGTRLTVL.

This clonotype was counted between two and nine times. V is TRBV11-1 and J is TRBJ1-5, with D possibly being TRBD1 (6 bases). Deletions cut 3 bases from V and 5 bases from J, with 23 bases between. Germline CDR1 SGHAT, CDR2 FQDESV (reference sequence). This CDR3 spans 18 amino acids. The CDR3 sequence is CASSLSPPDSGEHQPQHF. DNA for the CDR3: TGTGCCAGCAGCTTGTCCCCTCCAGATTCAGGGGAGCATCAGCCCCAGCATTTT.

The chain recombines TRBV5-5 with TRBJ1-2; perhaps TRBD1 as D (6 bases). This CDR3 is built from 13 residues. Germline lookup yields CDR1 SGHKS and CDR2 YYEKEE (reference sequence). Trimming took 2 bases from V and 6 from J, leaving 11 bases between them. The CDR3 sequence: CASSFTGADGYTF. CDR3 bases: TGTGCCAGCAGCTTTACGGGGGCGGATGGCTACACCTTC.

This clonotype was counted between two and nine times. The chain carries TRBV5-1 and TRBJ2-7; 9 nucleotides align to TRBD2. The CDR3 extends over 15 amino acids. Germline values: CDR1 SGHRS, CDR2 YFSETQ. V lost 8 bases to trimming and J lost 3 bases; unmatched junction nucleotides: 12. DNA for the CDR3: TGCGCCAGATTGGGGGTCCGGACTAGCGACTACGAGCAGTACTTC. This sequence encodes CARLGVRTSDYEQYF. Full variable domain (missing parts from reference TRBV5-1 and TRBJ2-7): KAGVTQTPRYLIKTRGQQVTLSCSPISGHRSVSWYQQTPGQGLQFLFEYFSETQRNKGNFPGRFSGRQFSNSRSEMNVSTLELGDSALYLCARLGVRTSDYEQYFGPGTRLTVT.

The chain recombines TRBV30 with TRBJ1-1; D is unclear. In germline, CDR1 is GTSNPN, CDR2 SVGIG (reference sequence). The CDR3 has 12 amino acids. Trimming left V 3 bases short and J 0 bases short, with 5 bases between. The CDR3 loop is CAWSQVNTEAFF. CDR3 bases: TGTGCCTGGAGCCAGGTGAACACTGAAGCTTTCTTT.

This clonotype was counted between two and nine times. The chain's CDR3 is CASSTHIRSYEQYV. CDR3 nucleotide sequence: TGTGCCAGTAGTACCCACATTAGGTCCTACGAGCAGTACGTC. The chain employs TRBV19 and TRBJ2-7; the D is unclear. Deletions cut 4 bases from V and 1 base from J, with 11 bases between. Germline loops: CDR1 LNHDA, CDR2 SQIVND (reference sequence). CDR3 length: 14 residues.

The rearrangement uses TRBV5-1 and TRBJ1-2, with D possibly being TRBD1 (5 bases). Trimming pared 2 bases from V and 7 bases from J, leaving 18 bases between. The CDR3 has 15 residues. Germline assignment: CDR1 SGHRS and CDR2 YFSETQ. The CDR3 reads CASSFNNMGDFGYTF. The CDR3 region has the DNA TGCGCCAGCAGCTTCAATAATATGGGGGACTTTGGCTACACCTTC.

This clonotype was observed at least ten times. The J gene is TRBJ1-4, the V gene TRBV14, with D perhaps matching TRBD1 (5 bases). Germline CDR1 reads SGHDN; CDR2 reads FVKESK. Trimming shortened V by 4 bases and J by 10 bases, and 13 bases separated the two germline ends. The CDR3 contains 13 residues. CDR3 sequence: CASSPTVTGKLFF. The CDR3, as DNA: TGTGCCAGCAGCCCGACAGTTACCGGAAAACTGTTTTTT.

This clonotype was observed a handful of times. CDR3 bases: TGTGCCAGCAGCCCGAGCCTCCCTTCACCCCTCCACTTT. It encodes CASSPSLPSPLHF. This rearrangement joins TRBV12-3 or TRBV12-4 to TRBJ1-6, with D uncertain. The CDR3 totals 13 residues. The ends were cut back, 6 bases at V and 9 bases at J, with 12 bases in the middle.

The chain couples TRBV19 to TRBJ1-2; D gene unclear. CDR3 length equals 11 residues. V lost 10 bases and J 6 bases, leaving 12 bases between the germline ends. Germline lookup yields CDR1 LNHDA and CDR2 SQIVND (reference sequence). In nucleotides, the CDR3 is TGTGCCACCCAGGACGTACATGGCTACACCTTC. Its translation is CATQDVHGYTF.

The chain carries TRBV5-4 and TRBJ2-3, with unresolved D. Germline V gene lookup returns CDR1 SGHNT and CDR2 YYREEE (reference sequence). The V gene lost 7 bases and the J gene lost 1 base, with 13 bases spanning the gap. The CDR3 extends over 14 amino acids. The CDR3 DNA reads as TGTGCCAGCGGCTGGATGGGCGGCACAGATACGCAGTATTTT. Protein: CASGWMGGTDTQYF. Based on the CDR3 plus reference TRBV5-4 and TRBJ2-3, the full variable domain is ETGVTQSPTHLIKTRGQQVTLRCSSQSGHNTVSWYQQALGQGPQFIFQYYREEENGRGNFPPRFSGLQFPNYSSELNVNALELDDSALYLCASGWMGGTDTQYFGPGTRLTVL.

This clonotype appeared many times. CDR3: CSVGDSPAFF. In DNA, the CDR3 is TGCAGCGTTGGGGACAGTCCCGCTTTCTTT. V and J are TRBV29-1 and TRBJ1-1; 7 bases match TRBD1. Germline lookup yields CDR1 SQVTM and CDR2 ANQGSEA. J was trimmed by 11 bases and V by 4 bases; bases with no gene match: 4. There are 10 residues in the CDR3.

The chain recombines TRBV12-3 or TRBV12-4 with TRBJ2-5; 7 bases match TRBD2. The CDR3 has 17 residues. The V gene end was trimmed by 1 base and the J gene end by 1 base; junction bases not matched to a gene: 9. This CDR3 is CASSLGPLGLGQETQYF. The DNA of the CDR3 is TGTGCCAGCAGTTTAGGTCCCCTAGGACTAGGCCAAGAGACCCAGTACTTC.

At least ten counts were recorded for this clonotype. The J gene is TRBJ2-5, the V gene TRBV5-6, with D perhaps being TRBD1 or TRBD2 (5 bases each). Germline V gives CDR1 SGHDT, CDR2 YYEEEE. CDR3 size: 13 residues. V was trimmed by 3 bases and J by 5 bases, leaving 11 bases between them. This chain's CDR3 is CASSSTGTETQYF. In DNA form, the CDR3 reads TGTGCCAGCAGCTCGACGGGGACGGAGACCCAGTACTTC.

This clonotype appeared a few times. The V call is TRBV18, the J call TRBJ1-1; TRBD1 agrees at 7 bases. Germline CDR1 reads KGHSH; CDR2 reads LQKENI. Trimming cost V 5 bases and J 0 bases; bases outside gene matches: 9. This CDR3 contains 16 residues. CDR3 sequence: CASSSTGTVLNTEAFF. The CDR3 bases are TGTGCCAGCTCATCGACAGGGACGGTACTGAACACTGAAGCTTTCTTT.

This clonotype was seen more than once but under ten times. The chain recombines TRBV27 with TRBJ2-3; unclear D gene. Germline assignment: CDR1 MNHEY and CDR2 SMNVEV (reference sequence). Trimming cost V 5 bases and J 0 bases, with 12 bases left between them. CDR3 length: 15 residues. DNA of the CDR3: TGTGCCAGCAGTGACCGTTGGGGTAGCACAGATACGCAGTATTTT. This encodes CASSDRWGSTDTQYF.

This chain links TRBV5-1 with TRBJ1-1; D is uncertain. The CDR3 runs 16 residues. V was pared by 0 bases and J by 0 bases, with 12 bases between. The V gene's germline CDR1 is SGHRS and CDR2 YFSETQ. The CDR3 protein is CASSLEGGLLNTEAFF. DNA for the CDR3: TGCGCCAGCAGCTTGGAGGGTGGTCTCCTGAACACTGAAGCTTTCTTT.

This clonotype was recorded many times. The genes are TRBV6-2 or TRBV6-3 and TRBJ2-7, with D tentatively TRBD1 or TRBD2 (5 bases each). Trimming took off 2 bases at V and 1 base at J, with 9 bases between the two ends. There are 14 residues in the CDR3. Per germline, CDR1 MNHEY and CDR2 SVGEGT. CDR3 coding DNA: TGTGCCAGCAGTTACCGGGACGGTTCCTACGAGCAGTACTTC. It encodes CASSYRDGSYEQYF.

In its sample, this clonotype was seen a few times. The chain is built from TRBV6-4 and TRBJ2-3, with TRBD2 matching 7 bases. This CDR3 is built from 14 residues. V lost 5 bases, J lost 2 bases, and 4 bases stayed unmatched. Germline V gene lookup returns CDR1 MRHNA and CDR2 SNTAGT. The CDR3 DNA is TGTGCCAGCAGTCCGGGGGGTTTCACAGATACGCAGTATTTT. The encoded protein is CASSPGGFTDTQYF.

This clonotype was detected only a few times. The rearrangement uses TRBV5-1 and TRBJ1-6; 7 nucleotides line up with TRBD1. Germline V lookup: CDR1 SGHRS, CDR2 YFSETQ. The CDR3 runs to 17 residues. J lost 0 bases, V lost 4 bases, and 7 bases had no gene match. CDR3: CASSPGTASSYNSPLHF. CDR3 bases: TGCGCCAGCAGCCCCGGGACAGCGAGCTCCTATAATTCACCCCTCCACTTT.